These 29 T cell receptor beta chains were sequenced from one sample in a study of early stage breast cancer tumors. Sequenced by immunoSEQ multiplex PCR; TCRdb stores in-frame clones only, minus some. The table includes over 11,000 clones, about four fifths detected once. What was sequenced was normal breast tissue next to the tumor. These receptors originate from a person in their fifties or sixties with breast cancer.

This chain links TRBV7-6 with TRBJ2-3; 9 bases fit TRBD2. This CDR3 region has 14 residues. Germline CDR1 SGHVS, CDR2 FNYEAQ. V lost 7 bases, J lost 5 bases, and 7 bases stayed unmatched. This chain's CDR3 is CASTLGGRVDTQYF. The DNA of the CDR3 is TGTGCCAGCACCCTGGGCGGGAGGGTAGATACGCAGTATTTT.

The V gene is TRBV27, the J gene TRBJ2-3, with 7 bases matching TRBD1. This CDR3 spans 15 amino acids. V was pared by 5 bases and J by 2 bases, with 7 bases of the junction left unmatched. From germline, CDR1 is MNHEY and CDR2 SMNVEV (reference sequence). The CDR3 is CASSAQTGTTDTQYF. DNA for the CDR3: TGTGCCAGCAGTGCGCAGACAGGGACCACAGATACGCAGTATTTT.

The CDR3 DNA sequence: TGTGCCTGGAGCACGTACTCTGGAAACACCATATATTTT. This translates into CAWSTYSGNTIYF. The chain carries TRBV30 and TRBJ1-3; unclear D gene. CDR3 length equals 13 residues. Trimming took off 3 bases at V and 0 bases at J, with 6 bases between the two ends. Germline loops: CDR1 GTSNPN, CDR2 SVGIG (reference sequence).

The chain couples TRBV18 to TRBJ2-1; 8 positions match TRBD2. The CDR3 covers 15 residues. After removal of 5 bases from V and 10 bases from J, the junction contained 13 bases not matched to a gene. Germline V gene sequence: CDR1 KGHSH, CDR2 LQKENI. The CDR3 here is CASSSESGGRIEQFF. For the CDR3, the DNA is TGTGCCAGCTCAAGTGAGTCTGGCGGGAGGATCGAGCAGTTCTTC.

CDR3 in amino acids: CASRERPDTQYF. Written as DNA, the CDR3 is TGCGCCAGCAGGGAACGCCCAGATACGCAGTATTTT. V usage is TRBV5-1 and J usage is TRBJ2-3, with D hard to call. Per germline, CDR1 SGHRS and CDR2 YFSETQ. V was trimmed by 5 bases and J by 4 bases, leaving 8 bases between them. The CDR3 length is 12 residues.

The V call is TRBV5-6, the J call TRBJ2-5; D possibly corresponds to TRBD1 (5 bases). Trimming pared 4 bases from V and 5 bases from J, leaving 21 bases between. This CDR3 contains 16 residues. Germline CDR1 and CDR2: SGHDT and YYEEEE. Written as DNA, the CDR3 is TGTGCCAGCAGCCCGACGGTGGGGCTTGTGGTGGAGACCCAGTACTTC. Translating it yields CASSPTVGLVVETQYF. Variable domain in full (rest from reference TRBV5-6 and TRBJ2-5): DAGVTQSPTHLIKTRGQQVTLRCSPKSGHDTVSWYQQALGQGPQFIFQYYEEEERQRGNFPDRFSGHQFPNYSSELNVNALLLGDSALYLCASSPTVGLVVETQYFGPGTRLLVL.

The chain has TRBV7-2 and TRBJ2-1; 8 bases agree with TRBD2. The CDR3 is 19 residues long. Germline CDR1 SGHTA, CDR2 FQGNSA. With 0 bases clipped from V and 2 bases from J, the junction kept 12 bases outside the gene matches. The CDR3 region has the DNA TGTGCCAGCAGCTTAGCGCCTGGGGCCGGGGGGGGCACCTACAATGAGCAGTTCTTC. It yields the protein CASSLAPGAGGGTYNEQFF.

The chain joins TRBV7-2 to TRBJ2-5; a possible D gene is TRBD1 (6 bases). Germline V gene lookup returns CDR1 SGHTA and CDR2 FQGNSA. The ends were cut back, 7 bases at V and 3 bases at J, with 21 bases in the middle. The length of the CDR3 is 16 residues. The CDR3 nucleotides are TGTGCCAGCACCTGGGGGCGGACTCCCCAAAAAGAGACCCAGTACTTC. This encodes CASTWGRTPQKETQYF.

The chain uses TRBV4-3 and TRBJ1-2; 9 bases match TRBD1. Per germline, CDR1 LGHNA and CDR2 YSLEER. Unmatched junction bases numbered 8, after V lost 0 bases and J lost 6 bases. This CDR3 has 16 amino acids. The CDR3 region has the DNA TGCGCCAGCAGCCAAGATAGGAACAGGGGGCTGGATGGCTACACCTTC. Its protein is CASSQDRNRGLDGYTF.

Concerning this clone itself: Germline and junction disagree at one end, which may indicate a read error. This chain joins TRBV12-5 and TRBJ1-3; D unresolved. The germline V gene has CDR1 LGHNT and CDR2 FRNRAP. This CDR3 is 16 amino acids long. This CDR3 is CASGLDLTASGNTRYF. CDR3 sequence (DNA): TGTGCTAGTGGTTTGGACCTAACGGCCTCTGGAAACACCAGATATTTT.

V and J are TRBV11-3 and TRBJ1-5; 7 nucleotides align to TRBD1. V was clipped by 4 bases and J by 3 bases; unmatched bases: 9. The CDR3 runs to 16 residues. The germline gives CDR1 SGHNT, CDR2 YENEEA. As DNA, the CDR3 is TGTGCCAGCAGCTACACCGGGACAGCTGACAATCAGCCCCAGCATTTT. Its protein is CASSYTGTADNQPQHF.

The rearrangement links TRBV9 to TRBJ2-1, with D possibly matching TRBD2 (7 bases). The CDR3 length is 15 residues. With 3 bases removed from V and 6 bases from J, the gap between germline ends came to 16 bases. CDR1 is SGDLS, CDR2 YYNGEE, per germline. CDR3 nucleotide sequence: TGTGCCAGCAGCGAGGGGGGCGGGAGTGCCAATGAGCAGTTCTTC. This codes for CASSEGGGSANEQFF.

The chain combines TRBV7-9 with TRBJ2-7; the D is unclear. V gave up 6 bases and J gave up 0 bases, with 9 bases separating them. CDR1 is SEHNR, CDR2 FQNEAQ, per germline (reference sequence). The CDR3 is 13 amino acids. The CDR3 region is CASSSEASYEQYF. The CDR3 bases are TGTGCCAGCAGTTCAGAGGCCTCCTACGAGCAGTACTTC.

V gene TRBV2 combines with J gene TRBJ2-4; 9 bases are a match to TRBD1. The V gene end was trimmed by 8 bases and the J gene end by 5 bases; junction bases not matched to a gene: 1. Germline V gives CDR1 SNHLY, CDR2 FYNNEI. This CDR3 spans 12 amino acids. The CDR3 bases are TGTGCCAGCGGGACAGGGCAAAACATTCAGTACTTC. Its protein is CASGTGQNIQYF.

The J gene is TRBJ1-1, the V gene TRBV18; D gene ambiguous. Germline assignment: CDR1 KGHSH and CDR2 LQKENI. Trimming took 0 bases from V and 0 from J, leaving 11 bases between them. This CDR3 comprises 16 residues. CDR3 coding DNA: TGTGCCAGCTCACCACCTTCGACATATTTGAACACTGAAGCTTTCTTT. Its protein is CASSPPSTYLNTEAFF.

The chain joins TRBV2 to TRBJ2-1, with 7 bases that match TRBD2. CDR3 length: 17 amino acids. V shed 8 bases, J shed 2 bases, and the junction held 15 bases outside the gene matches. Germline V gene lookup returns CDR1 SNHLY and CDR2 FYNNEI. CDR3 in amino acids: CASAAGVGRGAYNEQFF. The CDR3 region has the DNA TGTGCCAGCGCCGCGGGGGTAGGACGGGGGGCCTACAATGAGCAGTTCTTC.

This chain joins TRBV18 and TRBJ1-1; D gene ambiguous. Germline lookup yields CDR1 KGHSH and CDR2 LQKENI. The CDR3 extends over 14 amino acids. Between the trimmed V and J ends, which lost 3 bases and 3 bases, there was a span of 11 bases. CDR3 protein: CASSPGVRDTEAFF. The CDR3, as DNA: TGTGCCAGCTCACCCGGCGTCCGGGACACTGAAGCTTTCTTT.

The gene calls are TRBV7-9 and TRBJ2-3; D is perhaps TRBD2 (5 bases). The ends were cut back, 5 bases at V and 0 bases at J, with 12 bases in the middle. The CDR3 totals 15 residues. Germline V lookup: CDR1 SEHNR, CDR2 FQNEAQ (reference sequence). The CDR3 spells CASSPNSASTDTQYF. The CDR3 DNA sequence: TGTGCCAGCAGCCCTAATAGCGCTAGCACAGATACGCAGTATTTT.

The chain uses TRBV9 and TRBJ2-5, with 10 positions matching TRBD1. V was pared by 4 bases and J by 2 bases, with 8 bases of the junction left unmatched. This CDR3 contains 16 residues. Per the germline V gene, CDR1 is SGDLS and CDR2 is YYNGEE. The CDR3 nucleotides are TGTGCCAGCAGCCCAAGGACAGGGGGGTTTCAAGAGACCCAGTACTTC. This encodes CASSPRTGGFQETQYF. The variable domain in full, with the rest retrieved from reference TRBV9 and TRBJ2-5, is DSGVTQTPKHLITATGQRVTLRCSPRSGDLSVYWYQQSLDQGLQFLIQYYNGEERAKGNILERFSAQQFPDLHSELNLSSLELGDSALYFCASSPRTGGFQETQYFGPGTRLLVL.

V usage is TRBV18 and J usage is TRBJ1-1; D remains ambiguous. The V and J ends lost 2 bases and 3 bases respectively, with 10 bases between them. This CDR3 has 14 residues. Germline CDR1 KGHSH, CDR2 LQKENI. The CDR3 loop reads CASSPTALDTEAFF. Here the CDR3 DNA reads TGTGCCAGCTCACCAACAGCCTTGGACACTGAAGCTTTCTTT. Variable domain in full (rest from reference TRBV18 and TRBJ1-1): NAGVMQNPRHLVRRRGQEARLRCSPMKGHSHVYWYRQLPEEGLKFMVYLQKENIIDESGMPKERFSAEFPKEGPSILRIQQVVRGDSAAYFCASSPTALDTEAFFGQGTRLTVV.

The chain combines TRBV7-2 with TRBJ2-1; 8 positions agree with TRBD1. Germline V gene data show CDR1 as SGHTA and CDR2 as FQGNSA. The CDR3 spans 14 residues. Germline trimming cut 7 bases from V and 4 bases from J; bases unmatched to any gene: 6. The CDR3 DNA reads as TGTGCCAGCACCCGGGACAGGAGTTACAATGAGCAGTTCTTC. Amino acid sequence: CASTRDRSYNEQFF.

This clone was counted a single time. This chain connects TRBV7-2 to TRBJ1-2; D may be TRBD1 (5 bases). The CDR3 is 12 residues long. Per germline, CDR1 SGHTA and CDR2 FQGNSA. CDR3 sequence (DNA): TGTGCGTGGGGCGGACCCGACTATGGCTACACCTTC. The encoded protein is CAWGGPDYGYTF.

This clone has just a few counts. The chain carries TRBV5-4 and TRBJ2-7; 8 nucleotides align to TRBD2. The CDR3 consists of 15 residues. Germline trimming cut 4 bases from V and 0 bases from J; bases unmatched to any gene: 6. The V gene's germline CDR1 is SGHNT and CDR2 YYREEE (reference sequence). The CDR3 nucleotides read TGTGCCAGCAGCCCGGGGGGGGTATCCTCCTACGAGCAGTACTTC. Residues: CASSPGGVSSYEQYF.

This clone was seen a handful of times. The rearrangement joins TRBV19 to TRBJ1-6; the D is unclear. CDR3 length equals 13 residues. Trimming pared 3 bases from V and 10 bases from J, leaving 10 bases between. Germline-derived CDR1 and CDR2 are LNHDA and SQIVND (reference sequence). CDR3 residues: CASSIGRHSPLHF. CDR3 nucleotides: TGTGCCAGTAGTATCGGCAGACACTCACCCCTCCACTTT.

The chain links TRBV9 to TRBJ1-4; 9 bases are shared with TRBD1. The CDR3 is 16 residues long. Germline CDR1 and CDR2: SGDLS and YYNGEE. The ends lost 4 bases at V and 13 bases at J; junction bases unmatched: 17. The CDR3 bases are TGTGCCAGCAGCCCAGCGCCCGAGACAGGGGGTCTTACACTGTTTTTT. Protein sequence: CASSPAPETGGLTLFF.

The chain uses TRBV6-5 and TRBJ2-1, with D perhaps matching TRBD2 (5 bases). Trimming cost V 6 bases and J 7 bases, with 16 bases left between them. CDR1 MNHEY and CDR2 SVGAGI come from the germline V gene. CDR3 size: 14 residues. The CDR3 protein is CASRAGVSNNEQFF. DNA for the CDR3: TGTGCCAGCAGGGCCGGGGTATCCAATAATGAGCAGTTCTTC.

The rearrangement joins TRBV2 to TRBJ1-2; no clear D gene. The V end was cut by 5 bases, the J end by 7 bases, with 17 bases between. Looked up from germline, CDR1 is SNHLY and CDR2 is FYNNEI. The length of the CDR3 is 14 residues. For the CDR3, the DNA is TGTGCCAGCAGTCCTACGATATTGGTTACTGGCTACACCTTC. This gives the protein CASSPTILVTGYTF.

V usage is TRBV12-1 and J usage is TRBJ2-1. TRBV12-1 is a documented pseudogene. The CDR3 has 16 amino acids. The CDR3 DNA follows: TGTGCCAGCAGCTCCTGCTACGGGACCCAGCCGTATGGGCAGTTCTTC. It codes for CASSSCYGTQPYGQFF.

The sample holds one count of this clone. The rearrangement links TRBV18 to TRBJ2-7, with TRBD1 matching over 8 bases. In germline, CDR1 is KGHSH, CDR2 LQKENI. The CDR3 loop spans 14 amino acids. The trim removed 3 bases at V and 2 bases at J, leaving 3 bases unmatched. CDR3 nucleotides: TGTGCCAGCTCACCCGGGACAGGAGCCTACGAGCAGTACTTC. Translation gives CASSPGTGAYEQYF.